The 16 T cell receptor beta chains in this list originate from one sample, sequenced in a study of blood T cell repertoires in COVID-19. Profiling relied on immunoSEQ multiplex PCR, and the TCRdb table lists in-frame clones only, not all of them. This table has 75,000 to 95,000 clones, about 85% appearing once. Sequences were obtained from peripheral blood. The receptors stem from a man at least 80 years old with active or convalescent COVID-19.

This clone appeared once. This chain connects TRBV19 to TRBJ1-4, with D unresolved. Per the germline V gene, CDR1 is LNHDA and CDR2 is SQIVND (reference sequence). V was shortened by 2 bases and J by 4 bases, with 23 bases between the two germline ends. The CDR3 length is 19 residues. Written as DNA, the CDR3 is TGTGCCAGTAGTATACGCGGCAATGGGCCAGGAGGTCGTAATGAAAAACTGTTTTTT. Its translation: CASSIRGNGPGGRNEKLFF. Based on the CDR3 plus reference TRBV19 and TRBJ1-4, the full variable domain is DGGITQSPKYLFRKEGQNVTLSCEQNLNHDAMYWYRQDPGQGLRLIYYSQIVNDFQKGDIAEGYSVSREKKESFPLTVTSAQKNPTAFYLCASSIRGNGPGGRNEKLFFGSGTQLSVL.

The CDR3 DNA sequence: TGTGCCAGCAGCTTAGTGGCGAGAATGGGACAGGGCCACGGGGAGCTGTTTTTT. Translated: CASSLVARMGQGHGELFF. The chain recombines TRBV7-8 with TRBJ2-2; TRBD1 agrees at 9 bases. The length of the CDR3 is 18 residues. The V gene end was trimmed by 1 base and the J gene end by 7 bases; junction bases not matched to a gene: 13. Germline CDR1 reads SGHVS; CDR2 reads FQNEAQ. Full variable domain (outside the CDR3, taken from reference TRBV7-8 and TRBJ2-2): GAGVSQSPRYKVAKRGQDVALRCDPISGHVSLFWYQQALGQGPEFLTYFQNEAQLDKSGLPSDRFFAERPEGSVSTLKIQRTQQEDSAVYLCASSLVARMGQGHGELFFGEGSRLTVL.

This chain links TRBV6-5 with TRBJ2-1; D gene uncertain. The V end lost 6 bases, the J end lost 0 bases, and 9 bases lay between the germline ends. Germline V gene data show CDR1 as MNHEY and CDR2 as SVGAGI. This CDR3 is built from 14 residues. This CDR3 is CASRPVSSYNEQFF. As DNA, the CDR3 is TGTGCCAGCAGGCCGGTTAGCTCCTACAATGAGCAGTTCTTC.

The chain couples TRBV30 to TRBJ1-5, with D maybe TRBD1 (5 bases). The CDR3 has 12 residues. The germline CDR1 and CDR2 sequences are GTSNPN and SVGIG (reference sequence). The V end was cut by 4 bases, the J end by 4 bases, with 8 bases between. CDR3: CAWTAGNQPQHF. The CDR3 bases are TGTGCCTGGACCGCAGGGAATCAGCCCCAGCATTTT. Based on the CDR3 plus reference TRBV30 and TRBJ1-5, the full variable domain is SQTIHQWPATLVQPVGSPLSLECTVEGTSNPNLYWYRQAAGRGLQLLFYSVGIGQISSEVPQNLSASRPQDRQFILSSKKLLLSDSGFYLCAWTAGNQPQHFGDGTRLSIL.

J is TRBJ2-5 and V is TRBV9, with 12 bases lining up with TRBD2. The CDR3 covers 15 residues. Germline V CDR1 and CDR2: SGDLS, YYNGEE. The junction had 6 bases not matched to a gene; V was cut back by 4 bases and J by 5 bases. CDR3 nucleotides: TGTGCCAGCAGCCAGGGGACTAGCGGGTGGGAGACCCAGTACTTC. Protein: CASSQGTSGWETQYF.

The chain links TRBV5-1 to TRBJ2-1; 7 bases align to TRBD1. The CDR3 is 14 amino acids. J was trimmed by 3 bases and V by 4 bases; bases with no gene match: 4. CDR1 and CDR2 from the germline V gene are SGHRS and YFSETQ. The CDR3 reads CASSKRQGYNEQFF. In nucleotides, the CDR3 is TGCGCCAGCAGCAAGAGACAGGGCTACAATGAGCAGTTCTTC. Full variable domain (missing parts from reference TRBV5-1 and TRBJ2-1): KAGVTQTPRYLIKTRGQQVTLSCSPISGHRSVSWYQQTPGQGLQFLFEYFSETQRNKGNFPGRFSGRQFSNSRSEMNVSTLELGDSALYLCASSKRQGYNEQFFGPGTRLTVL.

J is TRBJ2-1 and V is TRBV24-1; D not certain. Trimming left V 4 bases short and J 6 bases short, with 24 bases between. The germline gives CDR1 KGHDR, CDR2 SFDVKD. This CDR3 is 18 amino acids long. CDR3: CATSDPLADSRRRNEQFF. CDR3 sequence (DNA): TGTGCCACCAGTGACCCTTTGGCCGACTCTAGAAGACGCAATGAGCAGTTCTTC.

The genes are TRBV6-5 and TRBJ2-5; 7 bases map to TRBD1. V lost 6 bases and J lost 6; bases outside the gene matches: 10. Germline CDR1 reads MNHEY; CDR2 reads SVGAGI. CDR3 length: 14 residues. The CDR3 bases are TGTGCCAGCAGCCCCGACAGGGTTAGGCAGACCCAGTACTTC. Encoded protein: CASSPDRVRQTQYF.

The V and J genes are TRBV5-4 and TRBJ2-7; D is undetermined. V dropped 0 bases and J dropped 3 bases, with 10 bases sitting between them. From germline, CDR1 is SGHNT and CDR2 YYREEE (reference sequence). This CDR3 spans 14 amino acids. The CDR3 reads CASSLDRQNYEQYV. In DNA, the CDR3 is TGTGCCAGCAGCTTGGACCGCCAGAACTACGAGCAGTACGTC.

CDR3 protein: CATSRDSPDRGSDTQYF. Here the CDR3 DNA reads TGTGCCACCAGCAGAGATAGTCCGGACAGGGGTTCTGATACGCAGTATTTT. The gene calls are TRBV15 and TRBJ2-3; TRBD1 aligns across 9 bases. J was trimmed by 6 bases and V by 0 bases; bases with no gene match: 10. The CDR3 runs 17 residues. Germline values: CDR1 LNHNV, CDR2 YYDKDF (reference sequence).

This clone occurred a few times. The chain couples TRBV19 to TRBJ2-5; TRBD1 agrees at 7 bases. After removal of 6 bases from V and 4 bases from J, the junction contained 11 bases not matched to a gene. CDR1 and CDR2 (germline): LNHDA, SQIVND (reference sequence). The CDR3 sequence is 15 residues long. CDR3 nucleotides: TGTGCCAGTAGAGAACCCACAGGGGCGGGAGAGACCCAGTACTTC. This sequence encodes CASREPTGAGETQYF.

The rearrangement uses TRBV2 and TRBJ1-4; the D gene is possibly TRBD1 (5 bases). This CDR3 region has 12 residues. Germline V CDR1 and CDR2: SNHLY, FYNNEI. V lost 6 bases and J 7 bases, leaving 9 bases between the germline ends. CDR3 protein: CASRVDSEKLFF. The CDR3 DNA reads as TGTGCCAGCAGAGTAGACAGTGAAAAACTGTTTTTT.

V is TRBV28 and J is TRBJ2-7, with D possibly TRBD1 on 6 matching bases. V gave up 6 bases and J gave up 4 bases, with 22 bases separating them. The germline gives CDR1 MDHEN, CDR2 SYDVKM. The CDR3 is made up of 16 amino acids. Here the CDR3 reads CASSSQGTRYPYEQYV. The CDR3 nucleotides are TGTGCCAGCAGCTCTCAGGGGACAAGGTACCCTTACGAGCAGTACGTC.

The rearrangement uses TRBV5-1 and TRBJ2-1; 9 positions agree with TRBD1. CDR1 and CDR2 from the germline V gene are SGHRS and YFSETQ. The CDR3 has 16 residues. V shed 4 bases and J 6 bases; nucleotides not matched to a gene: 11. Written as DNA, the CDR3 is TGCGCCAGCAGCCCAAAGACAGGGGGGAGCTCCAATGAGCAGTTCTTC. As protein: CASSPKTGGSSNEQFF. The complete variable domain, with remaining parts taken from reference TRBV5-1 and TRBJ2-1, reads KAGVTQTPRYLIKTRGQQVTLSCSPISGHRSVSWYQQTPGQGLQFLFEYFSETQRNKGNFPGRFSGRQFSNSRSEMNVSTLELGDSALYLCASSPKTGGSSNEQFFGPGTRLTVL.

The chain uses TRBV6-1 and TRBJ1-2; TRBD1 aligns across 7 bases. The V gene end was trimmed by 0 bases and the J gene end by 5 bases; junction bases not matched to a gene: 3. In germline, CDR1 is MNHNS, CDR2 SASEGT. This CDR3 region has 14 residues. The CDR3 protein is CASSEANRGYGYTF. CDR3 nucleotides: TGTGCCAGCAGTGAAGCTAACAGGGGATATGGCTACACCTTC.

This clone was found once. The J gene is TRBJ1-2, the V gene TRBV25-1; tentative D call: TRBD1 (5 bases). The germline CDR1 and CDR2 sequences are MGHDK and SYGVNS. Trimming pared 4 bases from V and 5 bases from J, leaving 26 bases between. The CDR3 is made up of 18 amino acids. The CDR3 reads CASSGEGRLRSLVYGYTF. Written as DNA, the CDR3 is TGTGCCAGCAGTGGGGAGGGGCGGCTCCGAAGCCTTGTGTATGGCTACACCTTC.